What follows is one T cell receptor beta chain and its context. Sequencing was performed with immunoSEQ multiplex PCR; in TCRdb, only in-frame clones are kept and a portion is missing. The sample includes 200,000 or so clones, around four fifths of them seen just once. Trimming stripped 1 base from V and 0 bases from J, with 5 bases between. Germline-derived CDR1 and CDR2 are SGHNT and YYREEE (reference sequence). This CDR3 has 15 residues. This sample is part of a study of cytomegalovirus exposure and HLA in healthy donors. This sequence joins TRBV5-4 and TRBJ2-6; D gene unclear. This sequence originates from a woman between 18 and 29 years old in good health and CMV-seronegative. Input material: PBMCs. CDR3 protein: CASSLKSSGANVLTF. The CDR3 DNA reads as TGTGCCAGCAGCTTGAAGAGCTCTGGGGCCAACGTCCTGACTTTC.